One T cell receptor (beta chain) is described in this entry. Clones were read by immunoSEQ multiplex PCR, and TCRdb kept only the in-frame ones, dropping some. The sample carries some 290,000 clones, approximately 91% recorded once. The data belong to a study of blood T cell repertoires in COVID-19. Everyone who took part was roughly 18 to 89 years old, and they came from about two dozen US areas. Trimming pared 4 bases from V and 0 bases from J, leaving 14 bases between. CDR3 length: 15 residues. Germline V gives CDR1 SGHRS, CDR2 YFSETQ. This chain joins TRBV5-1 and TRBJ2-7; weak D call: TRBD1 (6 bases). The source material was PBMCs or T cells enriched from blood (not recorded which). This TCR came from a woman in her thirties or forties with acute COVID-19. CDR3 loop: CASSGPRDTSYEQYF. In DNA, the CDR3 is TGCGCCAGCAGCGGACCCCGGGACACCTCCTACGAGCAGTACTTC.